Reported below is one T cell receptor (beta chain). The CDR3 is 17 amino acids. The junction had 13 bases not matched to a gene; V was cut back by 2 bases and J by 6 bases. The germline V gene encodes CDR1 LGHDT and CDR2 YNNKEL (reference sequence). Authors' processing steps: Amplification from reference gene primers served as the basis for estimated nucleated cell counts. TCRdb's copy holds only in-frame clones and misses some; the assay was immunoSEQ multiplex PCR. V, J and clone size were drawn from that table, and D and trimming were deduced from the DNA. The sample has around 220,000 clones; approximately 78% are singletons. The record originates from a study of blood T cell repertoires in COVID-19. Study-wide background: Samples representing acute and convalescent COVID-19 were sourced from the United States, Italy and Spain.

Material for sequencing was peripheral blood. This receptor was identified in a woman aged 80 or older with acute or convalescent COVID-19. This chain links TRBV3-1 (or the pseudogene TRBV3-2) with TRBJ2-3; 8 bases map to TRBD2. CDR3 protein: CASSQPTSGGRVDTQYF. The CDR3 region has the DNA TGTGCCAGCAGCCAACCGACTTCGGGAGGGCGGGTTGATACGCAGTATTTT.